The 2 T cell receptor beta chains reported below all come from one sample, sequenced in a study of post-analysis software for immune sequencing data. Findings and caveats of the study: Patients carried a handful of TRBV segments more frequently than controls did, and TRBV5-6, TRBV5-1 and TRBV20-1 were among them.

For these receptors, no antigen is known. Researchers reported that TCR beta cDNA libraries carried unique molecular identifiers. One entry per CDR3 protein, called by TCRdb with MiXCR from the PCR reads. The sample holds about 460,000 distinct CDR3 sequences, less than 45% seen once. Sequencing was performed on blood. The source is a girl under 18 with multiple sclerosis.

This sequence joins TRBV4-1 and TRBJ2-7; tentative D call: TRBD2 (6 bases). The germline gives CDR1 MGHRA, CDR2 YSYEKL. V lost 1 base to trimming and J lost 3 bases, with 13 bases between them. The length of the CDR3 is 15 residues. The CDR3 region has the DNA TGCGCCAGCAGCCAAGTAGCCGGGAGTTTCTACGAGCAGTACTTC. Its translation is CASSQVAGSFYEQYF.

The CDR3 DNA is TGTGCCAGCAGCTTAAGCGAGAGGGACGATGAGCAGTTCTTC. This gives the protein CASSLSERDDEQFF. The chain combines TRBV7-9 with TRBJ2-1, with D perhaps assigned TRBD1 or TRBD2 (5 bases each). Germline CDR1 reads SEHNR; CDR2 reads FQNEAQ (reference sequence). This CDR3 has 14 residues. V lost 2 bases, J lost 8 bases, and 13 bases lay in between. Based on the CDR3 plus reference TRBV7-9 and TRBJ2-1, the full variable domain is DTGVSQNPRHKITKRGQNVTFRCDPISEHNRLYWYRQTLGQGPEFLTYFQNEAQLEKSRLLSDRFSAERPKGSFSTLEIQRTEQGDSAMYLCASSLSERDDEQFFGPGTRLTVL.